This note documents a single TCR beta chain sequence. These data are taken from a study of CD8+CD57+ T cells in acquired aplastic anemia. Genomic DNA provided the template from which TCR beta VDJ and CDR3 profiles were obtained. TCRdb fed the reads into MiXCR, producing one record per CDR3 protein. The data hold some 160,000 distinct CDR3 sequences, with approximately 51% observed a single time. Patients sequenced had flow cytometry evidence of CD8+CD57+ cell expansion. Prior therapy had not been administered to any patient at the time of blood sampling. The clonotype comes from a human donor with aplastic anemia. The material sequenced was sorted CD4+, CD8+, or CD8+CD57+ T cells (not recorded which) from PBMCs.

CDR3 sequence (DNA): TGTGCCAGTAGTCTAGGTCGGGAGTATGGCTACACCTTC. This codes for CASSLGREYGYTF. The chain carries TRBV19 and TRBJ1-2; no firm D call. The V and J ends lost 5 bases and 5 bases respectively, with 12 bases between them. This CDR3 has 13 amino acids. CDR1 and CDR2 (germline): LNHDA, SQIVND (reference sequence). The full variable domain, in which reference TRBV19 and TRBJ1-2 provide the parts outside the CDR3, is DGGITQSPKYLFRKEGQNVTLSCEQNLNHDAMYWYRQDPGQGLRLIYYSQIVNDFQKGDIAEGYSVSREKKESFPLTVTSAQKNPTAFYLCASSLGREYGYTFGSGTRLTVV.